Included here is one T cell receptor beta chain sequence, with context. Its antigen has not been determined. Base qualities are not at hand, and no much larger clone is one base apart. This entry belongs to a study of CD8 T cells in ankylosing spondylitis (TCRdb year 2017). Background on the whole study: To find TCR variants linked to disease, the study profiled T cell receptor beta repertoires in ankylosing spondylitis patients and healthy donors. The whole study cohort included 90 to 120 healthy donors and 25 ankylosing spondylitis patients. Peripheral blood was sampled, and synovial fluid was additionally collected from ankylosing spondylitis patients.

Reads for this sample came from an Illumina HiSeq 2500. Quantitative 5'-RACE with molecular barcodes was the method used to prepare the TCR beta libraries. Turning to the authors' computational methods: A new computational method, built on a probabilistic model of VDJ rearrangement, was used to identify disease-linked TCR variants. The public reads were run again by TCRdb, first through fastp at Q25 and then through MiXCR, and only productive beta chains were kept. Merged by CDR3 protein, the rows form single entries marked with the most common genes and DNA. The V and J calls were determined by TCRdb, not by the authors. The sample contains about 700,000 distinct CDR3 sequences, 15% to 20% of them found a single time. 19% of the sample is held by the ten biggest clonotypes. General findings and caveats noted by the study authors: In peripheral blood, the disease-linked clones were found at relatively low frequencies and had a CD8+ phenotype. Some motif variants had previously been reported in the synovial fluid and blood of reactive arthritis patients, which suggests shared mechanisms of disease initiation. The disease-linked clones were reported to be significantly enriched in matched synovial fluid samples from ankylosing spondylitis patients. A TCR beta motif made up of several highly homologous amino acid variants appeared to be characteristic of blood from ankylosing spondylitis patients.

Sequenced: blood, either unsorted or a sorted T cell fraction (not recorded which). This clonotype was sampled from a male donor with ankylosing spondylitis.

The nucleotide sequence reads TGCGCCAGCAAAGCCAGCGGGGCCAACGTCCTGACTTTC. Protein translation: CASKASGANVLTF. The rearranged segments are TRBV5-1 and TRBJ2-6; confidence is insufficient to name the D gene. V sheds 6 bases and J sheds 4 bases, leaving 8 bases between their ends. CDR1 and CDR2, per the germline V gene, are SGHRS and YFSETQ. Measured from the cysteine to the phenylalanine, the CDR3 is 13 residues long. Only the CDR3 DNA is retained, 39 bases long and in frame from the first base.